Listed here are 18 T cell receptor beta chains from one sample, sequenced in a study of T-cell memory formation after mild COVID-19. TCRdb re-derived calls from the 5' RACE reads in MiXCR, one entry per CDR3 protein. The sample contains just over 400,000 distinct CDR3 sequences, 23% of which appear only once. Sequencing input: PBMCs or a T cell subset sorted from them (not recorded which). The receptors here all came from an adult woman who had mild COVID-19 (a few samples of this study predate the infection). Cell type and time point are not known.

This clonotype was detected many times. The chain has TRBV18 and TRBJ2-7; no firm D call. Per the germline V gene, CDR1 is KGHSH and CDR2 is LQKENI. This CDR3 has 12 residues. V was pared by 6 bases and J by 4 bases, with 10 bases between. Here the CDR3 DNA reads TGTGCCAGCTCTCCCGAAGGTTACGAGCAGTACTTC. Translating gives CASSPEGYEQYF. The full variable domain, in which reference TRBV18 and TRBJ2-7 provide the parts outside the CDR3, is NAGVMQNPRHLVRRRGQEARLRCSPMKGHSHVYWYRQLPEEGLKFMVYLQKENIIDESGMPKERFSAEFPKEGPSILRIQQVVRGDSAAYFCASSPEGYEQYFGPGTRLTVT.

The gene calls are TRBV5-1 and TRBJ1-1; tentatively, D is TRBD1 (5 bases). V lost 0 bases and J lost 3, with 12 bases in between. Germline assignment: CDR1 SGHRS and CDR2 YFSETQ. This CDR3 spans 15 amino acids. CDR3 protein: CASSLVTGGYTEAFF. CDR3 DNA: TGCGCCAGCAGCTTGGTGACCGGGGGATACACTGAAGCTTTCTTT. Full variable domain (rest looked up from reference TRBV5-1 and TRBJ1-1): KAGVTQTPRYLIKTRGQQVTLSCSPISGHRSVSWYQQTPGQGLQFLFEYFSETQRNKGNFPGRFSGRQFSNSRSEMNVSTLELGDSALYLCASSLVTGGYTEAFFGQGTRLTVV.

This chain joins TRBV7-9 and TRBJ2-3; D remains ambiguous. The CDR3 has 15 residues. Looked up from germline, CDR1 is SEHNR and CDR2 is FQNEAQ (reference sequence). Deletions cut 5 bases from V and 3 bases from J, with 15 bases between. CDR3 region: CASSTIQLGTDTQYF. CDR3 DNA sequence: TGTGCCAGCAGCACCATACAGCTAGGAACAGATACGCAGTATTTT.

The gene calls are TRBV5-1 and TRBJ2-6; D gene ambiguous. Germline V gene lookup returns CDR1 SGHRS and CDR2 YFSETQ. The CDR3 consists of 15 residues. V was pared by 1 base and J by 0 bases, with 5 bases between. The CDR3, as DNA: TGCGCCAGCAGCTTGTACCCCTCTGGGGCCAACGTCCTGACTTTC. It codes for CASSLYPSGANVLTF.

V and J are TRBV14 and TRBJ2-1, with D perhaps given as TRBD1 or TRBD2 (6 bases each). V was cut by 4 bases and J by 8 bases, with 24 bases left in between. CDR1 SGHDN and CDR2 FVKESK come from the germline V gene. The CDR3 extends over 17 amino acids. CDR3 sequence (DNA): TGTGCCAGCAGCCTCCTGGGGGGCCTAGCCGCCACGGATGAGCAGTTCTTC. This encodes CASSLLGGLAATDEQFF.

This clonotype has only a few counts. The CDR3 reads CSVEKSPGAYNEQFF. CDR3 DNA: TGCAGCGTTGAAAAGTCCCCCGGGGCCTACAATGAGCAGTTCTTC. The chain couples TRBV29-1 to TRBJ2-1, with a weak D call TRBD2 (5 bases). CDR1 and CDR2 from the germline V gene are SQVTM and ANQGSEA. This CDR3 has 15 residues. Trimming stripped 2 bases from V and 2 bases from J, with 13 bases between.

V and J are TRBV29-1 and TRBJ1-2; no clear D. The CDR3 has 14 residues. Between the trimmed V and J ends, which lost 3 bases and 2 bases, there was a span of 13 bases. Germline V CDR1 and CDR2: SQVTM, ANQGSEA. CDR3 amino acids: CSVDANVRNYGYTF. DNA of the CDR3: TGCAGCGTTGATGCGAATGTACGGAACTATGGCTACACCTTC.

This clonotype was seen a handful of times. The chain recombines TRBV9 with TRBJ2-3; 7 bases agree with TRBD2. V lost 3 bases, J lost 2 bases, and 9 bases stayed unmatched. The CDR3 contains 16 residues. Germline CDR1 and CDR2: SGDLS and YYNGEE. The CDR3 bases are TGTGCCAGCAGCGACGTAGGGACTACGATCACAGATACGCAGTATTTT. It codes for CASSDVGTTITDTQYF.

Here the CDR3 reads CASSSRGAGNTIYF. CDR3 sequence (DNA): TGTGCCAGCAGTTCCCGGGGGGCTGGAAACACCATATATTTT. The chain employs TRBV12-3 or TRBV12-4 and TRBJ1-3; D might be TRBD1 (5 bases). The CDR3 is 14 amino acids. V was shortened by 4 bases and J by 2 bases, with 9 bases between the two germline ends.

This clonotype has a handful of counts. The chain is built from TRBV24-1 and TRBJ1-2; 9 bases are a match to TRBD1. The CDR3 has 14 amino acids. V lost 4 bases, J lost 7 bases, and 6 bases stayed unmatched. The germline V gene encodes CDR1 KGHDR and CDR2 SFDVKD. The CDR3 nucleotides are TGTGCCACCAGTGACGACAGGGGGGCTATTGGCTACACCTTC. It yields the protein CATSDDRGAIGYTF.

This clonotype has more than one count but fewer than ten. V is TRBV10-3 and J is TRBJ1-1; 12 bases map to TRBD1. Germline loops: CDR1 ENHRY, CDR2 SYGVKD. The CDR3 spans 14 residues. The V segment lost 4 bases and the J segment 7 bases; nucleotides outside the gene matches: 4. The DNA for the CDR3 is TGTGCCATCAGTGGGGACAGGGGGCTCGGTGAAGCTTTCTTT. This sequence encodes CAISGDRGLGEAFF.

In this sample, this clonotype turned up a few times. The gene calls are TRBV7-9 and TRBJ2-3, with D perhaps TRBD1 or TRBD2 (6 bases each). V was clipped by 1 base and J by 4 bases, with 12 bases between them. Germline V gene lookup returns CDR1 SEHNR and CDR2 FQNEAQ (reference sequence). The CDR3 sequence is 15 residues long. The CDR3 nucleotides are TGTGCCAGCAGCTTAGTGTGGGGGGCCCCAGATACGCAGTATTTT. It is translated as CASSLVWGAPDTQYF.

The chain uses TRBV7-2 and TRBJ2-7, with 7 nucleotides matching TRBD1. The CDR3 has 14 amino acids. Germline V gene sequence: CDR1 SGHTA, CDR2 FQGNSA. V dropped 4 bases and J dropped 2; count of bases not matched to a gene: 5. The CDR3 protein is CASSSHRGAYEQYF. The CDR3 nucleotides are TGTGCCAGCAGCTCCCACAGGGGCGCCTACGAGCAGTACTTC. Based on the CDR3 plus reference TRBV7-2 and TRBJ2-7, the full variable domain is GAGVSQSPSNKVTEKGKDVELRCDPISGHTALYWYRQSLGQGLEFLIYFQGNSAPDKSGLPSDRFSAERTGGSVSTLTIQRTQQEDSAVYLCASSSHRGAYEQYFGPGTRLTVT.

V is TRBV6-6 and J is TRBJ2-1; D may be TRBD1 (5 bases). The germline gives CDR1 MNHNY, CDR2 SVGAGI (reference sequence). Trimming cost V 6 bases and J 5 bases, with 17 bases left between them. The CDR3 extends over 15 amino acids. In DNA form, the CDR3 reads TGTGCCAGCAGCCCCCTACGAGACAGAGACAATGAGCAGTTCTTC. It encodes CASSPLRDRDNEQFF.

The sample holds a few counts of this clonotype. The V and J genes are TRBV12-3 or TRBV12-4 and TRBJ2-7; no definite D call. The CDR3 has 15 residues. V lost 1 base and J 3 bases, leaving 13 bases between the germline ends. The CDR3 protein is CASSLVAGVGYEQYF. DNA of the CDR3: TGTGCCAGCAGTTTAGTTGCAGGTGTGGGCTACGAGCAGTACTTC.

This clonotype was found a few times. The chain links TRBV5-5 to TRBJ2-2; a possible D gene is TRBD2 (6 bases). The germline CDR1 and CDR2 sequences are SGHKS and YYEKEE (reference sequence). The CDR3 loop spans 16 amino acids. The V end was cut by 1 base, the J end by 0 bases, with 10 bases between. CDR3: CASSLIPGANTGELFF. DNA for the CDR3: TGTGCCAGCAGCTTGATCCCGGGGGCGAACACCGGGGAGCTGTTTTTT.

The chain has TRBV30 and TRBJ2-1; D is perhaps TRBD1 (6 bases). The CDR3 loop spans 14 amino acids. CDR1 GTSNPN and CDR2 SVGIG come from the germline V gene (reference sequence). Trimming cost V 1 base and J 4 bases, with 11 bases left between them. The CDR3 DNA sequence: TGTGCCTGGAGTGGCAGGGGCTCTTACAATGAGCAGTTCTTC. Its protein is CAWSGRGSYNEQFF.

In its sample, this clonotype was seen a few times. The chain couples TRBV5-6 to TRBJ2-1; D uncertain. Per the germline V gene, CDR1 is SGHDT and CDR2 is YYEEEE. V was shortened by 0 bases and J by 9 bases, with 10 bases between the two germline ends. The CDR3 is 13 amino acids. CDR3 region: CASSLAGPSEQFF. CDR3 bases: TGTGCCAGCAGCTTGGCCGGTCCTAGTGAGCAGTTCTTC.